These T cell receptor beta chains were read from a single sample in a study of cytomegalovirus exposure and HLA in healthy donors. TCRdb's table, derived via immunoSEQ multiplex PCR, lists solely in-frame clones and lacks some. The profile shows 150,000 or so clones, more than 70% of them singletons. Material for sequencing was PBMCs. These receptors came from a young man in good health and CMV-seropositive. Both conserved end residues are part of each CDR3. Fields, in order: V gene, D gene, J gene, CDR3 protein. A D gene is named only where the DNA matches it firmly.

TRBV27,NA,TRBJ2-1,CASSSPRGRGDNEQFF
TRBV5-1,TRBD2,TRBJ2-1,CASSPFSAGVSYNEQFF
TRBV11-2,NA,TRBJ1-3,CASSLDGQFSGNTIYF
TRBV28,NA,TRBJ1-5,CASNTEYSNQPQHF
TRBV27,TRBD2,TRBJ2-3,CASSSPWTSGNTDTQYF
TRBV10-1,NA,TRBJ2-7,CASKNRSYEQYF
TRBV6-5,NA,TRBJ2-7,CASRRGGSYEQYF
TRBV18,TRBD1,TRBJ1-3,CASSPGTGAGNTIYF
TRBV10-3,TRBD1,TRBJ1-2,CAISGDSYGYTF
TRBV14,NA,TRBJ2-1,CASSSLRRDEQFF